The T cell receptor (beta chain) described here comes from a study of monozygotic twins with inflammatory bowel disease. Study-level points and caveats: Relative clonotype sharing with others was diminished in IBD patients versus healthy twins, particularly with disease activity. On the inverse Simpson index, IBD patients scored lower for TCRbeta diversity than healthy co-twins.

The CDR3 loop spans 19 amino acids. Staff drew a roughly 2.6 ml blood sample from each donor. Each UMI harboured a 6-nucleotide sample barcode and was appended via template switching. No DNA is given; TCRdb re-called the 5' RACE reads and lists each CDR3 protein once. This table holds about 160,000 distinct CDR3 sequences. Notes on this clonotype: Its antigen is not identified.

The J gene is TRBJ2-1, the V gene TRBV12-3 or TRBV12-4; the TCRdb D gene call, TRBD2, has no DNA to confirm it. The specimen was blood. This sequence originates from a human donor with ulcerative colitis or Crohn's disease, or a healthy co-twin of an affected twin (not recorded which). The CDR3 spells CASSLPQGLAGVAPNEQFF.